This passage covers 12 T cell receptor beta chains from one sample sequenced in a study of T cell changes during pregnancy in multiple sclerosis. Clones were read by immunoSEQ multiplex PCR, and TCRdb kept only the in-frame ones, dropping some. This table has some 93,000 clones, about nine tenths appearing once. The input for sequencing was peripheral blood, taken after pregnancy. The receptors shown here come from a female donor in good health, enrolled as a control in a pregnancy study.

The V and J genes are TRBV6-1 and TRBJ2-4; D is possibly TRBD2 (6 bases). With 1 base removed from V and 7 bases from J, the gap between germline ends came to 14 bases. The CDR3 totals 15 residues. The V gene's germline CDR1 is MNHNS and CDR2 SASEGT. The CDR3 region has the DNA TGTGCCAGCAGTGAAGGGATTCTTGGAGGGAACATTCAGTACTTC. This sequence encodes CASSEGILGGNIQYF.

The rearrangement uses TRBV19 and TRBJ2-3; tentatively, D is TRBD2 (7 bases). The germline gives CDR1 LNHDA, CDR2 SQIVND (reference sequence). CDR3 size: 14 residues. Trimming took 7 bases from V and 3 from J, leaving 14 bases between them. The CDR3 DNA follows: TGTGCCAGTAATTATGGGGGGGCTACAGATACGCAGTATTTT. Encoded protein: CASNYGGATDTQYF.

This chain connects TRBV6-1 to TRBJ2-3; 8 bases are a match to TRBD1. Germline CDR1 and CDR2: MNHNS and SASEGT. CDR3 length equals 15 residues. V lost 6 bases, J lost 1 base, and 6 bases stayed unmatched. Here the CDR3 reads CASRTGQGGTDTQYF. The CDR3, as DNA: TGTGCCAGCAGGACCGGACAGGGTGGCACAGATACGCAGTATTTT.

This chain uses TRBV18 with TRBJ2-7, with TRBD1 matching 9 bases. The CDR3 runs 14 residues. Trimming cost V 1 base and J 6 bases; bases outside gene matches: 4. CDR1 is KGHSH and CDR2 is LQKENI in the germline V gene. As DNA, the CDR3 is TGTGCCAGCTCACCACAGGGACAGGGAGCCGAGCAGTACTTC. Encoded protein: CASSPQGQGAEQYF.

This rearrangement joins TRBV30 to TRBJ1-5; D is perhaps TRBD1 (5 bases). Trimming pared 3 bases from V and 3 bases from J, leaving 9 bases between. Germline values: CDR1 GTSNPN, CDR2 SVGIG (reference sequence). The CDR3 is made up of 13 amino acids. CDR3: CAWSQGPNQPQHF. CDR3 coding DNA: TGTGCCTGGAGCCAGGGCCCCAATCAGCCCCAGCATTTT.

The chain uses TRBV6-6 and TRBJ1-1; 7 nucleotides align to TRBD1. Germline lookup yields CDR1 MNHNY and CDR2 SVGAGI (reference sequence). This CDR3 contains 15 residues. With V trimmed by 4 bases and J by 1 base, 6 bases remained unmatched. The DNA of the CDR3 is TGTGCCAGCAGTTCCATTGACAGGGCGAACACTGAAGCTTTCTTT. Residues: CASSSIDRANTEAFF.

Only a few counts were recorded for this clone. This chain connects TRBV30 to TRBJ1-1; no definite D call. Per germline, CDR1 GTSNPN and CDR2 SVGIG (reference sequence). The CDR3 sequence is 11 residues long. Trimming pared 0 bases from V and 10 bases from J, leaving 9 bases between. CDR3 in amino acids: CAWSVQLLAFF. The CDR3 nucleotides read TGTGCCTGGAGTGTACAATTGTTAGCTTTCTTT.

The chain uses TRBV6-6 and TRBJ1-3, with 7 bases matching TRBD1. The CDR3 sequence is 16 residues long. Looked up from germline, CDR1 is MNHNY and CDR2 is SVGAGI (reference sequence). V shed 4 bases, J shed 0 bases, and the junction held 6 bases outside the gene matches. The CDR3, as DNA: TGTGCCAGCAGTTTTACAGGGGTGCACTCTGGAAACACCATATATTTT. Amino acids: CASSFTGVHSGNTIYF.

This rearrangement joins TRBV11-2 to TRBJ2-7, with a weak D call TRBD1 (7 bases). V lost 3 bases, J lost 2 bases, and 14 bases lay in between. Germline values: CDR1 SGHAT, CDR2 FQNNGV. CDR3 length: 15 residues. This chain's CDR3 is CASSFSAGGTYEQYF. In DNA, the CDR3 is TGTGCCAGCAGCTTTTCTGCAGGGGGGACCTACGAGCAGTACTTC.

The chain links TRBV19 to TRBJ1-1, with 8 bases fitting TRBD1. Germline assignment: CDR1 LNHDA and CDR2 SQIVND (reference sequence). Unmatched junction bases numbered 6, after V lost 6 bases and J lost 6 bases. The CDR3 length is 13 residues. The CDR3 spells CASSRDRKPEAFF. CDR3 DNA: TGTGCCAGTAGCCGGGACAGGAAACCTGAAGCTTTCTTT.

The rearrangement links TRBV7-8 to TRBJ1-2, with D uncertain. Germline loops: CDR1 SGHVS, CDR2 FQNEAQ. The CDR3 loop spans 12 amino acids. V was trimmed by 1 base and J by 8 bases, leaving 8 bases between them. The CDR3 here is CASSLGPQGYTF. The CDR3 nucleotides read TGTGCCAGCAGCTTAGGGCCCCAGGGCTACACCTTC.

The genes are TRBV21-1 and TRBJ1-5. TRBV21-1 is annotated as a pseudogene. The CDR3 contains 17 residues. The CDR3 is CASSKVAGRDSNQPQHF. CDR3 in DNA: TGTGCCAGCAGCAAAGTGGCAGGGAGGGATAGCAATCAGCCCCAGCATTTT.